This TCR beta chain comes out of a study of T cells of healthy individuals. This clonotype appeared many times. Trimming removed 2 bases from V and 4 bases from J; junction bases left unmatched: 7. This CDR3 has 17 amino acids. Germline-derived CDR1 and CDR2 are SGHNT and YYREEE (reference sequence). TCRdb called the 5' RACE reads again in MiXCR, with one record for every CDR3 protein. The table shows tens of thousands of distinct CDR3 sequences, with approximately 4.8% occurring only once. The clonotype comes from a female donor in good health. The rearrangement uses TRBV5-4 and TRBJ2-3, with 13 bases identical to TRBD2. CDR3 protein: CASSFTSGRALADTQYF. CDR3 sequence (DNA): TGTGCCAGCAGCTTTACTAGCGGGAGGGCCCTGGCAGATACGCAGTATTTT. Full variable domain (outside the CDR3, taken from reference TRBV5-4 and TRBJ2-3): ETGVTQSPTHLIKTRGQQVTLRCSSQSGHNTVSWYQQALGQGPQFIFQYYREEENGRGNFPPRFSGLQFPNYSSELNVNALELDDSALYLCASSFTSGRALADTQYFGPGTRLTVL.